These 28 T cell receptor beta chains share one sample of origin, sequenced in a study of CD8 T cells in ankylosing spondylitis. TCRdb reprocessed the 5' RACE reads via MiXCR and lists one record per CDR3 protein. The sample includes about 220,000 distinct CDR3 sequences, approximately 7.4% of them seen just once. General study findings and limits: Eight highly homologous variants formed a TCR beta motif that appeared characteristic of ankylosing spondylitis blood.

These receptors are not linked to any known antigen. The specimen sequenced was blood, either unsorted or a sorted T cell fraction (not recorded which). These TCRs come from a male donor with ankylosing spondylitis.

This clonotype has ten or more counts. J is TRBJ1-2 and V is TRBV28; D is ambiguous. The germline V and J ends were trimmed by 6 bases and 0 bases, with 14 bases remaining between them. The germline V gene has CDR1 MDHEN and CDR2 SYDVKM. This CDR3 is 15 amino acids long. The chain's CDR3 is CASSPNQLANYGYTF. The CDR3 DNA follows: TGTGCCAGCAGCCCTAACCAACTTGCTAACTATGGCTACACCTTC.

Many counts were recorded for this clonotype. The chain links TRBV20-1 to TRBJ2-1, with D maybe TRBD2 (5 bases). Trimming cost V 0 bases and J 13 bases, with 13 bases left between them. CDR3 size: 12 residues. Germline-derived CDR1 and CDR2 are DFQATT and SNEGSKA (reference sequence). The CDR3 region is CSAREVPGYQFF. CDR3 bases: TGCAGTGCTAGAGAGGTGCCGGGGTATCAGTTCTTC.

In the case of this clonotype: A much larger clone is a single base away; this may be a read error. CDR3 residues: CSVDPGQPPYTEAFF. The CDR3 DNA is TGCAGCGTTGATCCCGGACAGCCACCTTACACTGAAGCTTTCTTT. V and J are TRBV29-1 and TRBJ1-1; a weak D match, TRBD1 (6 bases). Germline V gene data show CDR1 as SQVTM and CDR2 as ANQGSEA. V was shortened by 3 bases and J by 3 bases, with 17 bases between the two germline ends. The CDR3 totals 15 residues.

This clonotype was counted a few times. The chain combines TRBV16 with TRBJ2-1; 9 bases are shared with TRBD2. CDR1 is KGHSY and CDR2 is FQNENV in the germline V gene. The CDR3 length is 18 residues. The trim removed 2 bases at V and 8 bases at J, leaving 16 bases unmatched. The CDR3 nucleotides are TGTGCCAGCAGCCAAAACTTACTGACTAGCGGAGTACCCTATGAGCAGTTCTTC. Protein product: CASSQNLLTSGVPYEQFF.

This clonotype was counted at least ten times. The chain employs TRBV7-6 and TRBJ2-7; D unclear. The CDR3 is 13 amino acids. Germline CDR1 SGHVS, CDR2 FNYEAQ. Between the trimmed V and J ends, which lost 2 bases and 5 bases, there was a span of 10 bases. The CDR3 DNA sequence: TGTGCCAGCAGCTTAAGACTGGGCCACGAGCAGTACTTC. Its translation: CASSLRLGHEQYF.

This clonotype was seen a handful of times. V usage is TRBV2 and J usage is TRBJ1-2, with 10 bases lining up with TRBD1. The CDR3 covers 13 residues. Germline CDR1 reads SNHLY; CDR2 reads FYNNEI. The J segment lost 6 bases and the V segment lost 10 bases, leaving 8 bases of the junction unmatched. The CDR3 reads CAIKSGTGDGYTF. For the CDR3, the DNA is TGTGCCATCAAGAGCGGGACAGGGGATGGCTACACCTTC.

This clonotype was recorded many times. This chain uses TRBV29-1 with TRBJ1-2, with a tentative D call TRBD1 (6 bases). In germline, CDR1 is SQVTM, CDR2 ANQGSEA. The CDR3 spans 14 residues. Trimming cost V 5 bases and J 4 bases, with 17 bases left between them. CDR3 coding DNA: TGCAGCGTTCTTCGGGACACGGACGGCTATGGCTACACCTTC. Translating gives CSVLRDTDGYGYTF.

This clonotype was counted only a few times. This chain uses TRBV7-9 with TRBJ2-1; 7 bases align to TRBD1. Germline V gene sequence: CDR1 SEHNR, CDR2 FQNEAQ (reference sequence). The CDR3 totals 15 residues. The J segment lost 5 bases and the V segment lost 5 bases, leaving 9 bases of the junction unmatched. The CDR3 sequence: CASSPTDRAHNEQFF. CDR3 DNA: TGTGCCAGCAGCCCAACCGACAGGGCCCACAATGAGCAGTTCTTC.

Here the CDR3 reads CASSFPAGGAEQFF. Here the CDR3 DNA reads TGTGCCAGCAGCTTCCCGGCCGGGGGCGCGGAGCAGTTCTTC. The chain uses TRBV7-9 and TRBJ2-1; D may be TRBD1 or TRBD2 (6 bases each). Trimming removed 3 bases from V and 10 bases from J, with 16 bases in between. Germline CDR1 is SEHNR and CDR2 is FQNEAQ (reference sequence). CDR3 length: 14 amino acids. Based on the CDR3 plus reference TRBV7-9 and TRBJ2-1, the full variable domain is DTGVSQNPRHKITKRGQNVTFRCDPISEHNRLYWYRQTLGQGPEFLTYFQNEAQLEKSRLLSDRFSAERPKGSFSTLEIQRTEQGDSAMYLCASSFPAGGAEQFFGPGTRLTVL.

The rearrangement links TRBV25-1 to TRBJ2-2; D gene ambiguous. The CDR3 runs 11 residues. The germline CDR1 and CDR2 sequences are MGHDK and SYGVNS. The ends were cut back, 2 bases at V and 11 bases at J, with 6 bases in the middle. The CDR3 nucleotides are TGTGCCAGCAGTGAAGGGCCCGAGCTGTTTTTT. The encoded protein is CASSEGPELFF.

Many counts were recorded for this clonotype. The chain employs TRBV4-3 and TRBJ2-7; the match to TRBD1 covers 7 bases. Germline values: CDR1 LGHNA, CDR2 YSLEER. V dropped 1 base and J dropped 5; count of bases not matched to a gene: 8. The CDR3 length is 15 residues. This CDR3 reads CASSQGTGLGNEQYF. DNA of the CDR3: TGCGCCAGCAGCCAAGGGACAGGCCTCGGGAACGAGCAGTACTTC.

DNA of the CDR3: TGTGCCATCAGCCTGGGCGGGCATAATTCACCCCTCCACTTT. Translation gives CAISLGGHNSPLHF. The rearrangement links TRBV10-3 to TRBJ1-6; no clear D gene. The CDR3 spans 14 residues. Germline values: CDR1 ENHRY, CDR2 SYGVKD. V was cut by 6 bases and J by 5 bases, with 11 bases left in between.

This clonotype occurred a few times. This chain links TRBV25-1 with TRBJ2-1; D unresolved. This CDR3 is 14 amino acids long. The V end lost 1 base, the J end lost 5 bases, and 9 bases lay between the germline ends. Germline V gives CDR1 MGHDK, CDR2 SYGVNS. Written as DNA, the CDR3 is TGTGCCAGCAGTGAATTGGGCGAGGACAATGAGCAGTTCTTC. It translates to CASSELGEDNEQFF.

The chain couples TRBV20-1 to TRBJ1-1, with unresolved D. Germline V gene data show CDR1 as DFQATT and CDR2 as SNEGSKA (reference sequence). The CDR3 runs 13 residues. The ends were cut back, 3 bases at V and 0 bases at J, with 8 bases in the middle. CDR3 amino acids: CSASPPMNTEAFF. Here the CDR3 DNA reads TGCAGTGCTAGTCCTCCGATGAACACTGAAGCTTTCTTT.

The CDR3 region is CASSLGDFQPQHF. The CDR3 DNA reads TGTGCCAGCAGCTTAGGGGACTTCCAGCCCCAGCATTTT. The chain is built from TRBV7-8 and TRBJ1-5; tentatively, D is TRBD1 (5 bases). V lost 1 base, J lost 7 bases, and 8 bases lay in between. This CDR3 has 13 residues. CDR1 and CDR2 from the germline V gene are SGHVS and FQNEAQ.

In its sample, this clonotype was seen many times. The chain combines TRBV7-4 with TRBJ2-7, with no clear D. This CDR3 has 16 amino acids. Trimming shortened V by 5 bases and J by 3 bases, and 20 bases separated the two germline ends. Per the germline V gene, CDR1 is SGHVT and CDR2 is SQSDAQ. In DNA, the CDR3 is TGTGCCAGCAGCCAACTTTTTACCCAAATTGTCTACGAGCAGTACTTC. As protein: CASSQLFTQIVYEQYF.

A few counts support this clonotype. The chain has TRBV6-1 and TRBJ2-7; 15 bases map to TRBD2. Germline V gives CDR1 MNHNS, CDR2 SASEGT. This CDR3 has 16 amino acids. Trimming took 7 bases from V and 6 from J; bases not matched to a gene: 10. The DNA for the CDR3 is TGTGCCAGCACCCCATCGGCGGGACTAGCGGGAGGCGAGCAGTACTTC. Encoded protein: CASTPSAGLAGGEQYF.

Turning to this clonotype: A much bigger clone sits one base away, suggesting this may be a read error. The CDR3 loop reads CASSVRQGSNEQYF. CDR3 in DNA: TGTGCCAGCAGCGTCAGGCAGGGGAGCAACGAGCAGTACTTC. The chain carries TRBV13 and TRBJ2-7, with D perhaps TRBD1 (6 bases). CDR3 size: 14 residues. Germline V gene data show CDR1 as PRHDT and CDR2 as FYEKMQ (reference sequence). V was clipped by 5 bases and J by 5 bases, with 16 bases between them.

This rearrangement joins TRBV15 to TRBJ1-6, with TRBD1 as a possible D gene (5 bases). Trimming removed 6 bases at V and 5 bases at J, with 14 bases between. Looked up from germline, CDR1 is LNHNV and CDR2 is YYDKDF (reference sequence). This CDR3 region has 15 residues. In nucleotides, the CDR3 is TGTGCCACCAGTGCCGCCTGGGGGGATAATTCACCCCTCCACTTT. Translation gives CATSAAWGDNSPLHF.

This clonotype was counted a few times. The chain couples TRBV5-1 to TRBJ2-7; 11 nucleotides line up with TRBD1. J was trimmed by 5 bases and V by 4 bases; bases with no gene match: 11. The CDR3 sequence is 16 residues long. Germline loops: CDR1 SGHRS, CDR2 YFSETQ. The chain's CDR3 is CASSLKPGQGVHEQYF. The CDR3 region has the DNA TGCGCCAGCAGCCTTAAACCGGGACAGGGGGTCCACGAGCAGTACTTC. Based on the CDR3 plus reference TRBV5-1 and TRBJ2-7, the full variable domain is KAGVTQTPRYLIKTRGQQVTLSCSPISGHRSVSWYQQTPGQGLQFLFEYFSETQRNKGNFPGRFSGRQFSNSRSEMNVSTLELGDSALYLCASSLKPGQGVHEQYFGPGTRLTVT.

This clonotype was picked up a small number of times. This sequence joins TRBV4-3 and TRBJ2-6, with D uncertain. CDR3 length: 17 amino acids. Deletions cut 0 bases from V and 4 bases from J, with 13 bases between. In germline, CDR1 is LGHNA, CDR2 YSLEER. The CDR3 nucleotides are TGCGCCAGCAGCCAAGATAGACGGACCTTCGGGGCCAACGTCCTGACTTTC. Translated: CASSQDRRTFGANVLTF.

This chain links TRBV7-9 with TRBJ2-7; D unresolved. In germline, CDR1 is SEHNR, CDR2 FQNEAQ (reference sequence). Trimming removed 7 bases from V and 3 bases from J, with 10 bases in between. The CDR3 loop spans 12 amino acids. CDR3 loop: CASTEDRYEQYF. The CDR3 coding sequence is TGTGCCAGCACTGAGGACCGCTACGAGCAGTACTTC.

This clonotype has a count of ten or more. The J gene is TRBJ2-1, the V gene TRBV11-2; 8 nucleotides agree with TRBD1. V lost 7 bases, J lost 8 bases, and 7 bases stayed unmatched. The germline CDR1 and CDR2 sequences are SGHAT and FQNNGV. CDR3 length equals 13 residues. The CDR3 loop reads CASISAGGYEQFF. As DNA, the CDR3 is TGTGCCAGCATCTCCGCAGGGGGCTATGAGCAGTTCTTC.

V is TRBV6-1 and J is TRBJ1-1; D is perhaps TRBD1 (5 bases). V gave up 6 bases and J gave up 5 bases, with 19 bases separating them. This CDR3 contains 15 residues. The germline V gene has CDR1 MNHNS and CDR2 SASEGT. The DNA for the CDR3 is TGTGCCAGCAGGCGTTTCCAGGGTCGTAGGACTGAAGCTTTCTTT. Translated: CASRRFQGRRTEAFF.

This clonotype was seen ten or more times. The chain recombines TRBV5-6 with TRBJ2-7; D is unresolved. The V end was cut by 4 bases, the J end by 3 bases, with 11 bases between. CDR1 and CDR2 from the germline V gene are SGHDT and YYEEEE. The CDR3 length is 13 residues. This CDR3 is CASSPGRFYEQYF. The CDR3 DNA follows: TGTGCCAGCAGCCCAGGACGTTTCTACGAGCAGTACTTC.

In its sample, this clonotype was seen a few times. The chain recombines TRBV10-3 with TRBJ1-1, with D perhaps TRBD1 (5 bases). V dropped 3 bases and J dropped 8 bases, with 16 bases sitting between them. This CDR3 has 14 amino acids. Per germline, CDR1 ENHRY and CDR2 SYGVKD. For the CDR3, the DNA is TGTGCCATCAGTGACCCCGATGTACGGGGGGAAGCTTTCTTT. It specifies CAISDPDVRGEAFF.

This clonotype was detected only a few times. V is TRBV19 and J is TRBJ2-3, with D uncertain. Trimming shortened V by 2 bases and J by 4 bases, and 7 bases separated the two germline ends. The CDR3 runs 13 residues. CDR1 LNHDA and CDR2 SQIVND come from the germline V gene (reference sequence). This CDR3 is CASSIFAPDTQYF. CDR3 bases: TGTGCCAGTAGTATATTCGCGCCAGATACGCAGTATTTT.

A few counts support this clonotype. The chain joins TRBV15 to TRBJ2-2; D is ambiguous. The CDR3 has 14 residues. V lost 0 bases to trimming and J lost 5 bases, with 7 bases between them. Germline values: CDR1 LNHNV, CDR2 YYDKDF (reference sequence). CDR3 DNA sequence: TGTGCCACCAGCAGAGATCGGGCTACCGGGGAGCTGTTTTTT. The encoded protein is CATSRDRATGELFF.